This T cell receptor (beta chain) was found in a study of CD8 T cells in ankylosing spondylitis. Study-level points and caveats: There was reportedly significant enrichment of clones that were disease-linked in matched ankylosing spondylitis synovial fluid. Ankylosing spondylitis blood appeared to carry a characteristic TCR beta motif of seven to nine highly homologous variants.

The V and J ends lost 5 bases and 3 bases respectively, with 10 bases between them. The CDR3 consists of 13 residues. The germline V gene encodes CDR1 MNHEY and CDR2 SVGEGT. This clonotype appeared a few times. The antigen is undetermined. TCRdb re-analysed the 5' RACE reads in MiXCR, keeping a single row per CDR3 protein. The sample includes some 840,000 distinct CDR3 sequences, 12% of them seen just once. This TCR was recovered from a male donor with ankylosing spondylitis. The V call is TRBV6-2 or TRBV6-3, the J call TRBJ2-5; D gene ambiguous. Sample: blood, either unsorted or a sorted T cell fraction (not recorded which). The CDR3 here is CASSPRQEETQYF. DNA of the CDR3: TGTGCCAGCAGTCCTCGGCAAGAAGAGACCCAGTACTTC.